These 20 T cell receptor beta chains originate from one sample sequenced in a study of T cell responses to AZD1222 COVID-19 vaccine. Assay: immunoSEQ multiplex PCR; the TCRdb copy retains only in-frame clones and omits some. The table records some 110,000 clones, 89% of them present only once. The material was peripheral blood, obtained on day 0 of AZD1222 vaccination. The source is an adult in good health.

The V gene is TRBV14, the J gene TRBJ2-7; D not resolved. CDR3 size: 12 residues. Trimming removed 0 bases at V and 9 bases at J, with 9 bases between. Germline CDR1 is SGHDN and CDR2 is FVKESK. The CDR3 sequence is CASSQEGRRQYF. The CDR3 coding sequence is TGTGCCAGCAGCCAAGAAGGCAGGAGGCAGTACTTC.

The rearrangement uses TRBV18 and TRBJ2-1; no firm D call. The CDR3 contains 14 residues. Trimming took 6 bases from V and 8 from J, leaving 17 bases between them. Germline V lookup: CDR1 KGHSH, CDR2 LQKENI. The CDR3 loop is CASSPIMGSHEQFF. Written as DNA, the CDR3 is TGTGCCAGCTCCCCCATAATGGGGTCCCATGAGCAGTTCTTC.

This clone appeared once. This CDR3 is CASSLLGTGNYEQYF. The DNA of the CDR3 is TGTGCCAGCAGTCTTCTCGGGACAGGGAACTACGAGCAGTACTTC. The chain employs TRBV6-5 and TRBJ2-7; TRBD1 matches at 9 bases. V shed 5 bases and J 3 bases; nucleotides not matched to a gene: 8. Germline values: CDR1 MNHEY, CDR2 SVGAGI. This CDR3 region has 15 residues.

The V and J genes are TRBV5-1 and TRBJ2-1; possibly TRBD2 for D (5 bases). CDR3 length: 17 residues. V lost 4 bases to trimming and J lost 5 bases, with 22 bases between them. The V gene's germline CDR1 is SGHRS and CDR2 YFSETQ. As DNA, the CDR3 is TGCGCCAGCAGCCCTGATTCTGAGAGGGTGGTCGACAATGAGCAGTTCTTC. It translates to CASSPDSERVVDNEQFF.

This chain uses TRBV7-9 with TRBJ1-6, with D uncertain. Per germline, CDR1 SEHNR and CDR2 FQNEAQ (reference sequence). Trimming cost V 5 bases and J 14 bases, with 16 bases left between them. There are 13 residues in the CDR3. In DNA form, the CDR3 reads TGTGCCAGCAGCCTAGAGTCTGGTGTGTCCCTCCACTTT. Translation gives CASSLESGVSLHF.

This sequence joins TRBV5-1 and TRBJ2-1; 9 bases are shared with TRBD2. V lost 2 bases, J lost 6 bases, and 6 bases stayed unmatched. CDR3 length equals 15 residues. Germline-derived CDR1 and CDR2 are SGHRS and YFSETQ. The CDR3, as DNA: TGCGCCAGCAGCTTCTTAGCGGGAGTACGCAATGAGCAGTTCTTC. This translates into CASSFLAGVRNEQFF.

This chain connects TRBV3-1 (or the pseudogene TRBV3-2) to TRBJ2-7; a possible D gene is TRBD1 (6 bases). The V end was cut by 1 base, the J end by 3 bases, with 13 bases between. Germline V lookup: CDR1 LGHDT, CDR2 YNNKEL (reference sequence). The CDR3 consists of 15 residues. CDR3 bases: TGTGCCAGCAGCCAAGGGAACAGGGTTAGCTACGAGCAGTACTTC. This translates into CASSQGNRVSYEQYF.

The chain combines TRBV27 with TRBJ2-6; either TRBD1 or TRBD2 may fit D (5 bases each). This CDR3 spans 18 amino acids. V lost 10 bases to trimming and J lost 4 bases, with 26 bases between them. In germline, CDR1 is MNHEY, CDR2 SMNVEV (reference sequence). The CDR3 loop reads CATSNPGRRRSGANVLTF. The CDR3 DNA reads TGTGCCACCTCAAATCCGGGGCGGAGGCGCTCAGGGGCCAACGTCCTGACTTTC.

This chain joins TRBV5-1 and TRBJ1-1; weak D call: TRBD1 (5 bases). The V and J ends lost 6 bases and 1 base respectively, with 13 bases between them. CDR1 is SGHRS and CDR2 is YFSETQ in the germline V gene. CDR3 length: 14 amino acids. This CDR3 reads CASKDGGENTEAFF. The CDR3 coding sequence is TGCGCCAGCAAGGACGGGGGAGAGAACACTGAAGCTTTCTTT.

CDR3 in amino acids: CSARENQPQHF. The CDR3 DNA sequence: TGCAGTGCTAGAGAAAATCAGCCCCAGCATTTT. V and J are TRBV20-1 and TRBJ1-5; D gene ambiguous. The CDR3 is made up of 11 amino acids. Germline-derived CDR1 and CDR2 are DFQATT and SNEGSKA (reference sequence). The V and J ends lost 0 bases and 4 bases respectively, with 1 base between them.

The chain links TRBV2 to TRBJ1-2, with D unclear. The V and J ends lost 6 bases and 3 bases respectively, with 11 bases between them. In germline, CDR1 is SNHLY, CDR2 FYNNEI. The CDR3 length is 13 residues. CDR3 bases: TGTGCCAGCAGCCCTCAGAGGGACTATGGCTACACCTTC. This encodes CASSPQRDYGYTF. Full variable domain (missing parts from reference TRBV2 and TRBJ1-2): EPEVTQTPSHQVTQMGQEVILRCVPISNHLYFYWYRQILGQKVEFLVSFYNNEISEKSEIFDDQFSVERPDGSNFTLKIRSTKLEDSAMYFCASSPQRDYGYTFGSGTRLTVV.

The chain uses TRBV27 and TRBJ1-4, with D possibly matching TRBD1 (5 bases). CDR3 size: 14 residues. Trimming took off 5 bases at V and 5 bases at J, with 12 bases between the two ends. From germline, CDR1 is MNHEY and CDR2 SMNVEV (reference sequence). The CDR3, as DNA: TGTGCCAGCAGTCTGGGGGGGAAAAATGAAAAACTGTTTTTT. It encodes CASSLGGKNEKLFF.

The V gene is TRBV19, the J gene TRBJ1-2; 7 nucleotides match TRBD1. The CDR3 length is 15 residues. V was clipped by 3 bases and J by 4 bases; unmatched bases: 8. CDR1 and CDR2 (germline): LNHDA, SQIVND (reference sequence). The CDR3 loop reads CASSMRDRQSYGYTF. As DNA, the CDR3 is TGTGCCAGTAGTATGAGGGACAGACAGTCCTATGGCTACACCTTC.

The V gene is TRBV5-1, the J gene TRBJ2-7; 8 bases map to TRBD1. The germline CDR1 and CDR2 sequences are SGHRS and YFSETQ. Unmatched junction bases numbered 8, after V lost 1 base and J lost 2 bases. The CDR3 extends over 16 amino acids. Here the CDR3 reads CASSLSMGTGTYEQYF. DNA for the CDR3: TGCGCCAGCAGCTTGTCAATGGGGACAGGAACCTACGAGCAGTACTTC.

The sample holds one count of this clone. V is TRBV7-9 and J is TRBJ2-7, with D hard to call. Trimming pared 1 base from V and 9 bases from J, leaving 16 bases between. The germline gives CDR1 SEHNR, CDR2 FQNEAQ (reference sequence). The CDR3 contains 14 residues. The CDR3 DNA sequence: TGTGCCAGCAGCTTAGTATCATCGTCTGTGGGGCAGTACTTC. Protein sequence: CASSLVSSSVGQYF. The full variable domain, in which reference TRBV7-9 and TRBJ2-7 provide the parts outside the CDR3, is DTGVSQNPRHKITKRGQNVTFRCDPISEHNRLYWYRQTLGQGPEFLTYFQNEAQLEKSRLLSDRFSAERPKGSFSTLEIQRTEQGDSAMYLCASSLVSSSVGQYFGPGTRLTVT.

The genes are TRBV28 and TRBJ2-2, with D possibly being TRBD2 (5 bases). Germline loops: CDR1 MDHEN, CDR2 SYDVKM. The CDR3 sequence is 12 residues long. V lost 7 bases and J lost 8, with 11 bases in between. CDR3 residues: CASNGVGGELFF. The CDR3 region has the DNA TGTGCCAGCAACGGGGTAGGGGGGGAGCTGTTTTTT.

The J gene is TRBJ1-1, the V gene TRBV28; D uncertain. Trimming left V 0 bases short and J 0 bases short, with 14 bases between. Germline CDR1 reads MDHEN; CDR2 reads SYDVKM. The length of the CDR3 is 17 residues. CDR3 coding DNA: TGTGCCAGCAGTTTATGGGGGTCGGGTAGCGTGAACACTGAAGCTTTCTTT. Amino acids: CASSLWGSGSVNTEAFF.

This clone came up a few times. The junction does not match germline at one end; this may be a read error. This chain connects TRBV7-2 to TRBJ2-5; the D gene could be TRBD1 or TRBD2 (5 bases each). The CDR3 is 13 amino acids. Germline V gene sequence: CDR1 SGHTA, CDR2 FQGNSA. CDR3 DNA: TGTGCCAGCTCCGACTTAATGACGGCCGGGGCGGACTTC. Its protein is CASSDLMTAGADF.

This clone appeared a single time. The chain couples TRBV12-3 or TRBV12-4 to TRBJ1-1; D call uncertain. CDR3 length: 13 amino acids. With 6 bases removed from V and 2 bases from J, the gap between germline ends came to 10 bases. The CDR3, as DNA: TGTGCCAGCAGGCCCGGGATTAACACTGAAGCTTTCTTT. It translates to CASRPGINTEAFF.

The rearrangement links TRBV6-1 to TRBJ2-7; TRBD1 might be the D (6 bases). The CDR3 spans 16 residues. Germline V lookup: CDR1 MNHNS, CDR2 SASEGT. The germline V and J ends were trimmed by 3 bases and 0 bases, with 15 bases remaining between them. CDR3 sequence: CASSESRGHLSYEQYF. The CDR3 DNA reads TGTGCCAGCAGTGAGAGTCGGGGACATCTCTCCTACGAGCAGTACTTC.